This T cell receptor beta chain was sequenced during a study of CD8+ T cells in alopecia areata. Overall study: A regimen of oral tofacitinib, 5 to 10 mg twice daily, was given to treated patients. The study's findings and limits: Sequences from scalp samples also cover resident alphabeta T cells of normal skin.

In this sample, this clone turned up a few times. Antigen unknown. Starting from PBMCs, sorting isolated CD4+ and CD8+ T cells. Following extraction, RNA underwent reverse transcription to cDNA, which served as the sequencing template. Here immunoSEQ multiplex PCR was the method, and the copy in TCRdb shows in-frame clones only, minus some. This sample has 150,000 to 200,000 clones, with just over 65% found just once. Germline CDR1 reads SGHDT; CDR2 reads YYEEEE. This CDR3 has 13 amino acids. V gave up 7 bases and J gave up 5 bases, with 15 bases separating them. The receptor was isolated from a human donor with alopecia areata. This material consisted of CD8+ T cells sorted from blood, taken at week 0. This chain joins TRBV5-6 and TRBJ2-5; TRBD2 is a possible D gene (5 bases). CDR3 protein: CASASGSVETQYF. The CDR3 region has the DNA TGTGCCAGCGCGTCGGGGTCTGTGGAGACCCAGTACTTC.